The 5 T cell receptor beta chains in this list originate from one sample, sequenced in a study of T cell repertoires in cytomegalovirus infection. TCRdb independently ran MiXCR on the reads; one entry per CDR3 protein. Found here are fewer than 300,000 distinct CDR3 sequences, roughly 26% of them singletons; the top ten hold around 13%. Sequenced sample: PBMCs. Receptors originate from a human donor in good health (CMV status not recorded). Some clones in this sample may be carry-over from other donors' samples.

CDR3 loop: CASSQGGGLNEYETQYF. DNA for the CDR3: TGCGCCAGCAGCCAAGGGGGGGGTTTGAACGAATACGAGACCCAGTACTTC. This sequence joins TRBV4-3 and TRBJ2-5; 7 bases fit TRBD2. V was pared by 1 base and J by 5 bases, with 13 bases of the junction left unmatched. This CDR3 region has 17 residues. Germline CDR1 and CDR2: LGHNA and YSLEER.

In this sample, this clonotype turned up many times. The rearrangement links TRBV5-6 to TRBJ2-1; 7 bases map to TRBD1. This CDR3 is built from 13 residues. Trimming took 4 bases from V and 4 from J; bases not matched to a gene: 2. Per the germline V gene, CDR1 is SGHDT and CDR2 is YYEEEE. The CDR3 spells CASSPDRYNEQFF. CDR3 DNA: TGTGCCAGCAGCCCGGACAGGTACAATGAGCAGTTCTTC.

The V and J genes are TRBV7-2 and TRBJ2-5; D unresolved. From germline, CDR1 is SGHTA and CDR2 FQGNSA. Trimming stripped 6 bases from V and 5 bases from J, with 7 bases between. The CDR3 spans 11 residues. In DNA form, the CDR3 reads TGTGCCAGCAGAGCAGCTGAGACCCAGTACTTC. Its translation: CASRAAETQYF.

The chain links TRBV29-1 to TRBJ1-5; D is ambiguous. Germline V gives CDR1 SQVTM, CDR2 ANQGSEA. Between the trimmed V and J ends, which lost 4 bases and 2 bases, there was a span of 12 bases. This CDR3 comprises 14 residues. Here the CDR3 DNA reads TGCAGCGTTGGGGGAGCGACTGGCAATCAGCCCCAGCATTTT. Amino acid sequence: CSVGGATGNQPQHF.

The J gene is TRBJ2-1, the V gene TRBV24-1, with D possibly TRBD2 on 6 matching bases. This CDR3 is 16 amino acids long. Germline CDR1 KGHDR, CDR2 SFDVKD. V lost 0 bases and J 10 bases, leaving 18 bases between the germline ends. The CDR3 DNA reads TGTGCCACCAGTGATTTGTCAAGGACTATGGTTGGCGAGCAGTTCTTC. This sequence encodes CATSDLSRTMVGEQFF.